These 11 T cell receptor beta chains came from one sample sequenced in a study of Graves' ophthalmopathy and Graves' hyperthyroidism. As the template, RNA transcripts were used to amplify TCR beta CDR3 regions. A first-round RT-PCR used HTBI primers, followed by a second-round multiplex PCR. TCRdb ran MiXCR on the multiplex PCR reads and lists one entry per CDR3 protein. The repertoire consists of approximately 700,000 distinct CDR3 sequences, with 35% to 45% occurring once and the leading ten covering roughly 3.5%. Sequencing input: peripheral blood. These receptors were collected from an adult man with Graves' ophthalmopathy.

A remark on this clonotype: This may be a read error, as it is one base from a much larger clone. The chain carries TRBV20-1 and TRBJ1-3, with D maybe TRBD1 (6 bases). V was cut by 3 bases and J by 2 bases, with 8 bases left in between. In germline, CDR1 is DFQATT, CDR2 SNEGSKA (reference sequence). The CDR3 extends over 13 amino acids. The CDR3 region is CSASGGTGNTIYF. The DNA for the CDR3 is TGCAGTGCTAGTGGGGGCACTGGAAACACCATATATTTT.

This sequence joins TRBV30 and TRBJ1-5, with D perhaps matching TRBD1 (6 bases). This CDR3 has 13 amino acids. V lost 3 bases and J lost 6, with 12 bases in between. Per the germline V gene, CDR1 is GTSNPN and CDR2 is SVGIG (reference sequence). Here the CDR3 reads CAWSQWGAQPQHF. CDR3 sequence (DNA): TGTGCCTGGAGCCAGTGGGGGGCTCAGCCCCAGCATTTT.

This clonotype has at least ten counts. The rearrangement uses TRBV5-6 and TRBJ1-6; D gene unclear. CDR3 length: 13 residues. V lost 4 bases and J lost 7, with 9 bases in between. Germline CDR1 is SGHDT and CDR2 is YYEEEE. The CDR3 here is CASSAVLNSPLHF. The CDR3 nucleotides read TGTGCCAGCAGCGCCGTGCTGAATTCACCCCTCCACTTT. The whole variable domain, remainder taken from reference TRBV5-6 and TRBJ1-6, is DAGVTQSPTHLIKTRGQQVTLRCSPKSGHDTVSWYQQALGQGPQFIFQYYEEEERQRGNFPDRFSGHQFPNYSSELNVNALLLGDSALYLCASSAVLNSPLHFGNGTRLTVT.

CDR3 region: CASSIGTGYYEQYF. DNA for the CDR3: TGTGCCAGTAGTATTGGGACAGGGTACTACGAGCAGTACTTC. The chain carries TRBV19 and TRBJ2-7; TRBD1 agrees at 9 bases. V trimming: 3 bases; J trimming: 3 bases; junction bases outside the gene matches: 3. Germline assignment: CDR1 LNHDA and CDR2 SQIVND (reference sequence). The CDR3 consists of 14 residues.

V is TRBV7-9 and J is TRBJ2-5; a possible D gene is TRBD2 (7 bases). The V end was cut by 5 bases, the J end by 8 bases, with 18 bases between. Per germline, CDR1 SEHNR and CDR2 FQNEAQ (reference sequence). The length of the CDR3 is 14 residues. The CDR3 DNA reads TGTGCCAGCAGCGGGGGGGCGTCCCCAGATACCCAGTACTTC. Amino acid sequence: CASSGGASPDTQYF.

This chain joins TRBV11-2 and TRBJ2-2; D gene unclear. The CDR3 extends over 14 amino acids. Trimming stripped 2 bases from V and 9 bases from J, with 13 bases between. In germline, CDR1 is SGHAT, CDR2 FQNNGV. The CDR3 DNA follows: TGTGCCAGCAGCTTACCCCGAAAGGGCCGGGAGCTGTTTTTT. Translated, it gives CASSLPRKGRELFF.

This clonotype came up many times. The chain joins TRBV29-1 to TRBJ2-7; no clear D. The V and J ends lost 4 bases and 7 bases respectively, with 14 bases between them. The V gene's germline CDR1 is SQVTM and CDR2 ANQGSEA. The CDR3 loop spans 12 amino acids. CDR3 loop: CSVVSLGGEQYF. For the CDR3, the DNA is TGCAGCGTTGTCTCGTTGGGTGGGGAGCAGTACTTC.

As regards this clonotype: The conserved closing phenylalanine or tryptophan is absent in this CDR3, likely reflecting a read error. Because the CDR3's place on the DNA is in doubt, the DNA is left out and the CDR3 is given as listed by TCRdb. The rearrangement links TRBV29-1 to TRBJ1-2. The V gene's germline CDR1 is SQVTM and CDR2 ANQGSEA. The CDR3 is 8 amino acids long, termini counted. The CDR3 here is CSVEGQSA.

The J gene is TRBJ1-2, the V gene TRBV7-3; 7 nucleotides agree with TRBD1. The trim removed 5 bases at V and 4 bases at J, leaving 10 bases unmatched. Germline V gives CDR1 SGHTA, CDR2 FQGTGA. The CDR3 runs to 15 residues. In DNA, the CDR3 is TGTGCCAGCAGCCCGCGACAGGGCCGTCCCTATGGCTACACCTTC. Translated: CASSPRQGRPYGYTF. The full variable domain, its missing parts supplied by reference TRBV7-3 and TRBJ1-2, is GAGVSQTPSNKVTEKGKYVELRCDPISGHTALYWYRQSLGQGPEFLIYFQGTGAADDSGLPNDRFFAVRPEGSVSTLKIQRTERGDSAVYLCASSPRQGRPYGYTFGSGTRLTVV.

This clonotype was counted many times. The V gene is TRBV6-5, the J gene TRBJ1-1; a possible D gene is TRBD1 (6 bases). CDR1 MNHEY and CDR2 SVGAGI come from the germline V gene. The CDR3 loop spans 14 amino acids. Trimming cost V 6 bases and J 3 bases, with 14 bases left between them. The CDR3 sequence is CASRRGSADTEAFF. CDR3 sequence (DNA): TGTGCCAGCAGGAGGGGGTCCGCGGACACTGAAGCTTTCTTT.

This clonotype was detected ten times or more. The gene calls are TRBV5-1 and TRBJ1-2; D possibly corresponds to TRBD1 (5 bases). The germline V gene has CDR1 SGHRS and CDR2 YFSETQ. This CDR3 has 15 amino acids. V shed 4 bases and J shed 5 bases, with 18 bases lying between them. The CDR3 nucleotides are TGCGCCAGCAGCCCGGAGGTAACAGGAGCTTATGGCTACACCTTC. It encodes CASSPEVTGAYGYTF.